The 15 T cell receptor beta chains reported below all come from one sample, sequenced in a study of T cells in localized non-small cell lung cancer. Profiling relied on immunoSEQ multiplex PCR, and the TCRdb table lists in-frame clones only, not all of them. This sample carries about 1,200 clones, 30% to 40% of them seen once, and the ten largest clones take more than 7.5%. The sequencing used lung tumor tissue, collected before any cancer treatment. The receptors stem from a male donor aged 60 or over with stage I lung adenocarcinoma.

This chain links TRBV25-1 with TRBJ2-3, with 7 bases identical to TRBD1. V shed 5 bases and J 0 bases; nucleotides not matched to a gene: 8. Germline V lookup: CDR1 MGHDK, CDR2 SYGVNS. This CDR3 is 16 amino acids long. Here the CDR3 reads CASSSKDRQSTDTQYF. Here the CDR3 DNA reads TGTGCCAGCAGTTCTAAGGACAGGCAGAGCACAGATACGCAGTATTTT.

The chain joins TRBV11-3 to TRBJ2-7, with 11 positions matching TRBD1. The ends lost 5 bases at V and 2 bases at J; junction bases unmatched: 2. Germline assignment: CDR1 SGHNT and CDR2 YENEEA. The CDR3 spans 14 residues. DNA for the CDR3: TGTGCCAGCAGCCCGGGACAGGGGGCCTACGAGCAGTACTTC. Translated, it gives CASSPGQGAYEQYF.

By share, this clone counts as large. The V call is TRBV18, the J call TRBJ2-1; D is unresolved. CDR3 size: 12 residues. V shed 4 bases and J shed 1 base, with 2 bases lying between them. Germline V gives CDR1 KGHSH, CDR2 LQKENI. CDR3 DNA: TGTGCCAGCTCACTTTCCTACAATGAGCAGTTCTTC. Its translation: CASSLSYNEQFF.

The chain employs TRBV6-8 and TRBJ1-5; 7 bases agree with TRBD1. This CDR3 comprises 14 residues. The V gene end was trimmed by 2 bases and the J gene end by 6 bases; junction bases not matched to a gene: 4. CDR1 is MNHGY and CDR2 is SAAAGT in the germline V gene. Here the CDR3 DNA reads TGTGCCAGCAGTTACCAAGGGACAGCTCAGCCCCAGCATTTT. It translates to CASSYQGTAQPQHF.

For the CDR3, the DNA is TGTGCCAGTTCAACAGGGGAGTGGAATGAGCAGTTCTTC. The encoded protein is CASSTGEWNEQFF. The V gene is TRBV19, the J gene TRBJ2-1; 7 bases match TRBD1. V was clipped by 8 bases and J by 7 bases; unmatched bases: 8. Germline CDR1 and CDR2: LNHDA and SQIVND (reference sequence). The CDR3 covers 13 residues.

The V call is TRBV14, the J call TRBJ2-4; the D gene is possibly TRBD1 (7 bases). CDR1 is SGHDN and CDR2 is FVKESK in the germline V gene. The CDR3 contains 18 residues. The V gene lost 0 bases and the J gene lost 3 bases, with 18 bases spanning the gap. Here the CDR3 DNA reads TGTGCCAGCAGCCAAGAGCGAGGCGGCAGGGGGGTCAAAAACATTCAGTACTTC. It yields the protein CASSQERGGRGVKNIQYF.

This clone was seen only a few times. The chain uses TRBV9 and TRBJ2-3; D remains unclear. V shed 0 bases and J shed 3 bases, with 8 bases lying between them. This CDR3 has 14 residues. Germline CDR1 SGDLS, CDR2 YYNGEE. The CDR3 DNA is TGTGCCAGCAGCGTAGGTGTAGGGACAGATACGCAGTATTTT. It encodes CASSVGVGTDTQYF.

This clone was seen only a few times. The chain has TRBV11-3 and TRBJ2-5; D gene unclear. Germline values: CDR1 SGHNT, CDR2 YENEEA. The CDR3 contains 16 residues. The V and J ends lost 6 bases and 7 bases respectively, with 24 bases between them. CDR3 region: CASRFTARQADGTQYF. The CDR3 bases are TGTGCCAGCAGATTTACCGCCCGGCAGGCCGACGGGACCCAGTACTTC.

The chain employs TRBV10-3 and TRBJ1-1, with 8 bases aligning to TRBD1. The CDR3 sequence is 14 residues long. Germline V gives CDR1 ENHRY, CDR2 SYGVKD. V lost 5 bases, J lost 4 bases, and 6 bases stayed unmatched. The CDR3 sequence is CAISRLDRVTEAFF. CDR3 nucleotide sequence: TGTGCCATCAGTAGATTGGACAGGGTCACTGAAGCTTTCTTT.

This rearrangement joins TRBV5-1 to TRBJ2-7; TRBD1 matches 12 bases. Germline values: CDR1 SGHRS, CDR2 YFSETQ. CDR3 size: 14 residues. V lost 4 bases and J lost 7; bases outside the gene matches: 6. The CDR3 loop is CASSRDRGQWEQYF. The CDR3 DNA follows: TGCGCCAGCAGCCGGGACAGGGGGCAGTGGGAGCAGTACTTC.

The genes are TRBV19 and TRBJ1-2; D remains ambiguous. Germline V CDR1 and CDR2: LNHDA, SQIVND (reference sequence). This CDR3 comprises 13 residues. Trimming cost V 0 bases and J 2 bases, with 4 bases left between them. The CDR3 DNA follows: TGTGCCAGTAGTATAGACAGAAACTATGGCTACACCTTC. This sequence encodes CASSIDRNYGYTF.

In this sample, this clone turned up a few times. The V call is TRBV6-8, the J call TRBJ1-2; TRBD1 matches at 7 bases. With V trimmed by 5 bases and J by 2 bases, 5 bases remained unmatched. Germline V gene data show CDR1 as MNHGY and CDR2 as SAAAGT. This CDR3 has 14 residues. CDR3 DNA sequence: TGTGCCAGCAGTACCCAACAGGGGAACTATGGCTACACCTTC. It codes for CASSTQQGNYGYTF.

V is TRBV19 and J is TRBJ2-5; tentatively, D is TRBD1 (6 bases). V lost 10 bases and J 3 bases, leaving 15 bases between the germline ends. The germline V gene has CDR1 LNHDA and CDR2 SQIVND (reference sequence). This CDR3 contains 13 residues. CDR3 region: CATRGTSKETQYF. CDR3 nucleotides: TGTGCCACGAGAGGGACATCTAAAGAGACCCAGTACTTC.

The V gene is TRBV14, the J gene TRBJ1-4; 8 nucleotides line up with TRBD1. CDR1 is SGHDN, CDR2 FVKESK, per germline. The CDR3 has 18 amino acids. The V segment lost 4 bases and the J segment 3 bases; nucleotides outside the gene matches: 13. DNA of the CDR3: TGTGCCAGCAGCCGTAACGCTGCCGACAGGGGCCCTAATGAAAAACTGTTTTTT. It specifies CASSRNAADRGPNEKLFF.

This chain links TRBV19 with TRBJ1-2, with 8 bases aligning to TRBD1. This CDR3 spans 14 amino acids. The V gene's germline CDR1 is LNHDA and CDR2 SQIVND (reference sequence). Losses at the gene ends were 7 bases for V and 8 bases for J; bases not matched to a gene: 12. In DNA form, the CDR3 reads TGTGCCAGTACCGAGGACAGGGTAAAGAGCGGCTACACCTTC. It codes for CASTEDRVKSGYTF.